This T cell receptor (beta chain) was identified in a study of CD8 T cells in Susac syndrome. Study-wide results and limits: It was acknowledged in the study that its TCR sequencing and HLA analysis involved a relatively small number of individuals.

On this clonotype: The antigen is unknown.

An amount of RNA that ranged from about 0.45 to 1 ug was reverse transcribed with random hexamers. Amplification of TCR beta CDR3 used immunoSEQ multiplex PCR across 54 Vbeta and 13 Jbeta. Using its own MiXCR run on the immunoSEQ multiplex PCR reads, TCRdb lists one record per CDR3 protein. The repertoire holds 110,000 or so distinct CDR3 sequences, with 85% to 95% as singletons. The sample consisted of CD4+ T cells from PBMCs. This clonotype was obtained from a human donor with multiple sclerosis.

The CDR3 loop reads CASGSDGGHGYTF. The CDR3 bases are TGTGCCAGCGGGAGTGATGGGGGGCACGGCTACACCTTC. The chain is built from TRBV6-6 and TRBJ1-2; possible D gene TRBD1, 6 bases. There are 13 residues in the CDR3. The V gene lost 8 bases and the J gene lost 8 bases, with 18 bases spanning the gap. CDR1 and CDR2 (germline): MNHNY, SVGAGI (reference sequence).